This T cell receptor beta chain was recovered during a study of preoperative IRX-2 immunotherapy in early breast cancer. This CDR3 comprises 15 residues. With 6 bases removed from V and 0 bases from J, the gap between germline ends came to 15 bases. Germline V gene data show CDR1 as SSHAT and CDR2 as FNYEAQ (reference sequence). Sequenced by immunoSEQ multiplex PCR; TCRdb stores in-frame clones only, minus some. The sample holds 30,000 or so clones, 80% to 85% seen once. Treatment given: preoperative locoregional IRX-2 cytokine immunotherapy. This phase Ib study tested locoregional IRX-2 cytokine immunotherapy given before surgery.

The clonotype originates from a human donor with breast cancer. This specimen was lymph node tissue, taken from a patient treated with IRX-2 immunotherapy. V and J are TRBV7-7 and TRBJ2-7, with D unclear. CDR3 residues: CASSRAFPVSYEQYF. DNA for the CDR3: TGTGCCAGCAGTCGAGCCTTTCCAGTCTCCTACGAGCAGTACTTC.